This TCR beta chain emerged from a study of Graves' ophthalmopathy and Graves' hyperthyroidism. General study results and limits: In blood, most expanded thyroid clonotypes above 0.001 frequency were also detected. Ophthalmopathy was separated from stable hyperthyroidism by a 13-signature model with 87.88% sensitivity and approximately 79% specificity.

Per germline, CDR1 MDHEN and CDR2 SYDVKM. This CDR3 region has 13 residues. Trimming took 3 bases from V and 3 from J, leaving 8 bases between them. TCR beta CDR3 regions were amplified from RNA transcripts. RT-PCR in the first round used HTBI primers; a second-round multiplex PCR followed. From the multiplex PCR reads, TCRdb called clonotypes with MiXCR, one entry per CDR3 protein. Of 200,000 to 250,000 distinct CDR3 sequences in the sample, approximately 29% were seen once. The PBMCs were taken from less than 11 ml of fresh peripheral blood. About this clonotype itself: What it binds is unknown.

The clonotype was recovered from a man between 45 and 60 years old with Graves' ophthalmopathy. Sequencing input: peripheral blood. This sequence joins TRBV28 and TRBJ1-1; D unresolved. CDR3 amino acids: CASSFIGDTEAFF. The CDR3 DNA follows: TGTGCCAGCAGTTTCATTGGGGACACTGAAGCTTTCTTT.